This entry describes one T cell receptor (beta chain). V dropped 4 bases and J dropped 6; count of bases not matched to a gene: 3. There are 14 residues in the CDR3. CDR1 LGHDT and CDR2 YNNKEL come from the germline V gene (reference sequence). Negative magnetic isolation gave CD8+ and CD4+ cells; FACS enriched CD8+ TEMRA. A quantity of about 0.45 to 1 ug RNA underwent reverse transcription using random hexamers. With immunoSEQ multiplex PCR, TCR beta CDR3 was amplified across 54 Vbeta and 13 Jbeta. TCRdb re-analysed the immunoSEQ multiplex PCR reads in MiXCR, keeping a single row per CDR3 protein. Of roughly 200,000 distinct CDR3 sequences in the sample, 90% to 95% are singletons; the top ten hold around 0.093%. The record originates from a study of CD8 T cells in Susac syndrome.

The receptor was isolated from a human donor in good health. The gene calls are TRBV3-1 and TRBJ2-1; 10 bases map to TRBD1. Sequencing was done on a sample of CD4+ T cells from PBMCs. The CDR3 region is CASSRDRGINEQFF. The CDR3 DNA reads TGTGCCAGCAGCCGGGACAGGGGTATCAATGAGCAGTTCTTC.